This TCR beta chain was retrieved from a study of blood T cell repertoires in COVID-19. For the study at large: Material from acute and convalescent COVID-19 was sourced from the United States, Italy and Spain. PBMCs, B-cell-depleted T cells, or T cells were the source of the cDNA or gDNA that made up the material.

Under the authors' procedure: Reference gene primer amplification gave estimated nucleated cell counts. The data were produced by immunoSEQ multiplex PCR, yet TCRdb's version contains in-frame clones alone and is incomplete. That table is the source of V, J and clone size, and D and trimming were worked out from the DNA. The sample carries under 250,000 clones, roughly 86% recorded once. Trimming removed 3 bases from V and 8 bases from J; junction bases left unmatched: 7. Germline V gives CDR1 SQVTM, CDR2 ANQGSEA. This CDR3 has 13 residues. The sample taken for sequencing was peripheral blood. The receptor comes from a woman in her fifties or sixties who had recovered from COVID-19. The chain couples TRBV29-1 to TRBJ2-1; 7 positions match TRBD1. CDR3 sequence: CSVDSFRGYEQFF. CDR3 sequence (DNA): TGCAGCGTTGACAGCTTCAGGGGGTATGAGCAGTTCTTC.